One and the same sample provided the 27 T cell receptor beta chains below, sequenced in a study of T cell responses to AZD1222 COVID-19 vaccine. Repertoires were generated with immunoSEQ multiplex PCR, while TCRdb's copy carries only in-frame clones and drops some. This sample carries tens of thousands of clones, about four fifths of them seen once, and the ten largest clones take 12%. Sequences were derived from peripheral blood, sampled on day 0 of AZD1222 vaccination. The receptor set was obtained from an adult in good health.

The rearrangement uses TRBV5-4 and TRBJ1-5; a weak D match, TRBD1 (6 bases). CDR1 and CDR2 (germline): SGHNT, YYREEE (reference sequence). The CDR3 is 16 amino acids. Trimming cost V 0 bases and J 2 bases, with 12 bases left between them. CDR3 coding DNA: TGTGCCAGCAGCTTGGGCCCAGGGGAGGGCAATCAGCCCCAGCATTTT. Translation gives CASSLGPGEGNQPQHF.

The chain combines TRBV11-3 with TRBJ2-3; no reliable D call. CDR3 length: 13 amino acids. V lost 4 bases and J lost 0, with 5 bases in between. CDR1 and CDR2 from the germline V gene are SGHNT and YENEEA. The CDR3, as DNA: TGTGCCAGCAGCTCCGGGAGCACAGATACGCAGTATTTT. It encodes CASSSGSTDTQYF.

The rearrangement links TRBV12-3 or TRBV12-4 to TRBJ2-5; D uncertain. Trimming took off 3 bases at V and 2 bases at J, with 4 bases between the two ends. The CDR3 totals 12 residues. The CDR3, as DNA: TGTGCCAGCAGTTTTTGGCAAGAGACCCAGTACTTC. Translation: CASSFWQETQYF.

The chain uses TRBV28 and TRBJ1-2; D perhaps matches TRBD1 (6 bases). The CDR3 has 13 residues. Germline loops: CDR1 MDHEN, CDR2 SYDVKM. Between the trimmed V and J ends, which lost 2 bases and 8 bases, there was a span of 12 bases. CDR3 coding DNA: TGTGCCAGCAGTTTAGCGGCAGGGGTAGGCTACACCTTC. Amino acid sequence: CASSLAAGVGYTF.

The chain is built from TRBV5-4 and TRBJ1-3; D is unresolved. Per germline, CDR1 SGHNT and CDR2 YYREEE (reference sequence). The CDR3 loop spans 15 amino acids. Trimming stripped 3 bases from V and 1 base from J, with 11 bases between. The CDR3 nucleotides read TGTGCCAGCAGCTCCCAACGATCGTCTGGAAACACCATATATTTT. Its protein is CASSSQRSSGNTIYF. Using reference TRBV5-4 and TRBJ1-3 for the parts outside the CDR3, the full variable domain is ETGVTQSPTHLIKTRGQQVTLRCSSQSGHNTVSWYQQALGQGPQFIFQYYREEENGRGNFPPRFSGLQFPNYSSELNVNALELDDSALYLCASSSQRSSGNTIYFGEGSWLTVV.

The chain employs TRBV28 and TRBJ1-5; D gene unclear. Between the trimmed V and J ends, which lost 3 bases and 0 bases, there was a span of 18 bases. CDR1 and CDR2 (germline): MDHEN, SYDVKM. There are 18 residues in the CDR3. The CDR3 protein is CASSFWHVGRTSNQPQHF. The CDR3 DNA reads TGTGCCAGCAGTTTCTGGCACGTCGGTCGCACTAGCAATCAGCCCCAGCATTTT. Combining the CDR3 with reference TRBV28 and TRBJ1-5 gives the whole variable domain DVKVTQSSRYLVKRTGEKVFLECVQDMDHENMFWYRQDPGLGLRLIYFSYDVKMKEKGDIPEGYSVSREKKERFSLILESASTNQTSMYLCASSFWHVGRTSNQPQHFGDGTRLSIL.

This chain uses TRBV5-4 with TRBJ2-2, with 9 bases identical to TRBD1. Germline V gives CDR1 SGHNT, CDR2 YYREEE (reference sequence). This CDR3 region has 15 residues. V trimming: 4 bases; J trimming: 3 bases; junction bases outside the gene matches: 4. The CDR3 sequence: CASSQDRGDTGELFF. The DNA for the CDR3 is TGTGCCAGCAGCCAGGACAGGGGCGACACCGGGGAGCTGTTTTTT.

This chain uses TRBV7-9 with TRBJ2-6; D might be TRBD1 (6 bases). This CDR3 comprises 19 residues. Trimming removed 3 bases from V and 0 bases from J, with 18 bases in between. Germline-derived CDR1 and CDR2 are SEHNR and FQNEAQ (reference sequence). CDR3 sequence: CASSLPFWGHSSGANVLTF. The CDR3 nucleotides are TGTGCCAGCAGCTTGCCGTTTTGGGGGCACAGCTCTGGGGCCAACGTCCTGACTTTC.

This rearrangement joins TRBV7-9 to TRBJ1-2; the D is unclear. Germline CDR1 reads SEHNR; CDR2 reads FQNEAQ (reference sequence). Trimming left V 1 base short and J 7 bases short, with 10 bases between. CDR3 length: 13 residues. The CDR3 DNA reads as TGTGCCAGCAGCTTAGATGGGATGGGTGGCTACACCTTC. It encodes CASSLDGMGGYTF.

This clone was observed a few times. The rearrangement uses TRBV7-9 and TRBJ1-3, with TRBD1 as a possible D gene (5 bases). The CDR3 has 15 amino acids. Germline V lookup: CDR1 SEHNR, CDR2 FQNEAQ (reference sequence). Trimming removed 5 bases from V and 4 bases from J, with 15 bases in between. The DNA of the CDR3 is TGTGCCAGCAGCCCCCTCGCCGGGGCCGGAAACACCATATATTTT. It translates to CASSPLAGAGNTIYF.

The genes are TRBV14 and TRBJ2-3, with a weak D call TRBD2 (6 bases). Germline-derived CDR1 and CDR2 are SGHDN and FVKESK. V was cut by 0 bases and J by 9 bases, with 10 bases left in between. This CDR3 has 13 amino acids. This chain's CDR3 is CASSQDSGGTQYF. In DNA, the CDR3 is TGTGCCAGCAGCCAAGATAGCGGTGGGACGCAGTATTTT.

There are a few counts of this clone. V is TRBV19 and J is TRBJ2-2, with D unresolved. V lost 7 bases and J 2 bases, leaving 8 bases between the germline ends. The CDR3 covers 13 residues. The germline gives CDR1 LNHDA, CDR2 SQIVND (reference sequence). The chain's CDR3 is CASTVRNTGELFF. The CDR3 region has the DNA TGTGCCAGTACAGTCCGTAACACCGGGGAGCTGTTTTTT.

V and J are TRBV25-1 and TRBJ1-6; D remains ambiguous. The CDR3 consists of 14 residues. The V end was cut by 5 bases, the J end by 3 bases, with 8 bases between. The V gene's germline CDR1 is MGHDK and CDR2 SYGVNS. CDR3 bases: TGTGCCAGCAGTCTGGGGAACTATAATTCACCCCTCCACTTT. It codes for CASSLGNYNSPLHF.

This clone was found a few times. This sequence joins TRBV19 and TRBJ1-6; 8 bases agree with TRBD1. V was pared by 5 bases and J by 9 bases, with 15 bases of the junction left unmatched. This CDR3 region has 17 residues. From germline, CDR1 is LNHDA and CDR2 SQIVND (reference sequence). The CDR3 sequence: CASSASRDRLSGSPLHF. For the CDR3, the DNA is TGTGCCAGTAGTGCTAGCCGGGACAGGTTATCGGGTTCACCCCTCCACTTT.

Written as DNA, the CDR3 is TGTGCCAGCAGCCAAGATCGGTTGCGGGGGCCTACAGATACGCAGTATTTT. Protein: CASSQDRLRGPTDTQYF. The chain joins TRBV3-1 (or the pseudogene TRBV3-2) to TRBJ2-3; possible D gene TRBD2, 7 bases. Trimming removed 0 bases at V and 3 bases at J, with 16 bases between. CDR3 length: 17 amino acids. Per germline, CDR1 LGHDT and CDR2 YNNKEL (reference sequence).

In this sample, this clone turned up a few times. This chain links TRBV7-9 with TRBJ1-1; 7 nucleotides line up with TRBD1. CDR1 is SEHNR, CDR2 FQNEAQ, per germline (reference sequence). V was clipped by 5 bases and J by 5 bases; unmatched bases: 8. The CDR3 is 14 amino acids. The CDR3 sequence: CASSARQGGTEAFF. The CDR3, as DNA: TGTGCCAGCAGCGCTCGACAGGGCGGAACTGAAGCTTTCTTT.

The chain's CDR3 is CASSSNTGELFF. The DNA for the CDR3 is TGTGCCAGCAGTTCAAACACCGGGGAGCTGTTTTTT. The chain couples TRBV3-1 (or the pseudogene TRBV3-2) to TRBJ2-2; D is unclear. Trimming took off 6 bases at V and 2 bases at J, with 4 bases between the two ends. Germline values: CDR1 LGHDT, CDR2 YNNKEL (reference sequence). The CDR3 is 12 amino acids.

The CDR3, as DNA: TGCGCCAGCAGCTTGGGCGGGACTAGCCTAAACATTCAGTACTTC. Translated, it gives CASSLGGTSLNIQYF. The rearrangement links TRBV5-1 to TRBJ2-4; 9 bases align to TRBD2. V gave up 0 bases and J gave up 6 bases; unmatched junction bases: 4. This CDR3 comprises 15 residues. The V gene's germline CDR1 is SGHRS and CDR2 YFSETQ.

The CDR3 region is CASSLDEGLVYEQYF. For the CDR3, the DNA is TGCGCCAGCAGCTTGGACGAAGGACTAGTATACGAGCAGTACTTC. The rearrangement links TRBV5-1 to TRBJ2-7; 7 bases map to TRBD2. J gave up 4 bases and V 0 bases, and 7 bases lay outside the gene matches. The CDR3 length is 15 residues. Germline V gene lookup returns CDR1 SGHRS and CDR2 YFSETQ.

The rearrangement uses TRBV5-1 and TRBJ1-5; D is unclear. Germline loops: CDR1 SGHRS, CDR2 YFSETQ. The germline V and J ends were trimmed by 1 base and 0 bases, with 8 bases remaining between them. There are 15 residues in the CDR3. The CDR3 bases are TGCGCCAGCAGCTTGAGTGGGATTAGCAATCAGCCCCAGCATTTT. Translation: CASSLSGISNQPQHF.

The genes are TRBV5-1 and TRBJ1-1, with unresolved D. The CDR3 loop spans 13 amino acids. The V end lost 0 bases, the J end lost 5 bases, and 8 bases lay between the germline ends. Per the germline V gene, CDR1 is SGHRS and CDR2 is YFSETQ. This chain's CDR3 is CASSLVPGTEAFF. The CDR3 nucleotides are TGCGCCAGCAGCTTGGTCCCGGGTACTGAAGCTTTCTTT.

The chain couples TRBV6-1 to TRBJ1-2, with a tentative D call TRBD1 (5 bases). The CDR3 totals 12 residues. V shed 5 bases and J shed 13 bases, with 17 bases lying between them. Per the germline V gene, CDR1 is MNHNS and CDR2 is SASEGT. CDR3 nucleotides: TGTGCCAGCAGTTCACCCCCGGAGGGGTGCACCTTC. The encoded protein is CASSSPPEGCTF.

The chain joins TRBV4-3 to TRBJ1-4; D not certain. This CDR3 has 14 residues. Germline CDR1 is LGHNA and CDR2 is YSLEER. V gave up 3 bases and J gave up 5 bases, with 10 bases separating them. The CDR3 DNA sequence: TGCGCCAGCAGCCAGCAACAGATAAATGAAAAACTGTTTTTT. Its protein product is CASSQQQINEKLFF.

This clone came up a few times. The genes are TRBV4-3 and TRBJ1-1; D possibly corresponds to TRBD1 (5 bases). This CDR3 has 14 residues. Germline-derived CDR1 and CDR2 are LGHNA and YSLEER. V was clipped by 4 bases and J by 6 bases, with 15 bases between them. CDR3 nucleotide sequence: TGCGCCAGCAGCCGAAGCGAGGGGATACCTGAAGCTTTCTTT. It codes for CASSRSEGIPEAFF.

This clone has a handful of counts. The chain joins TRBV30 to TRBJ1-2, with 7 bases matching TRBD1. CDR3 length: 17 residues. Germline V gene sequence: CDR1 GTSNPN, CDR2 SVGIG (reference sequence). With 3 bases clipped from V and 4 bases from J, the junction kept 17 bases outside the gene matches. The DNA of the CDR3 is TGTGCCTGGAGCAAGGGGGTGGGACAGAAACACTTCTATGGCTACACCTTC. Translating it yields CAWSKGVGQKHFYGYTF. The full variable domain, in which reference TRBV30 and TRBJ1-2 provide the parts outside the CDR3, is SQTIHQWPATLVQPVGSPLSLECTVEGTSNPNLYWYRQAAGRGLQLLFYSVGIGQISSEVPQNLSASRPQDRQFILSSKKLLLSDSGFYLCAWSKGVGQKHFYGYTFGSGTRLTVV.

As DNA, the CDR3 is TGTGCCAGCAGCGGTGGGAGGGGCTTCTCCTCCTACAATGAGCAGTTCTTC. As protein: CASSGGRGFSSYNEQFF. The chain recombines TRBV5-4 with TRBJ2-1; 7 nucleotides line up with TRBD2. The CDR3 length is 17 residues. Trimming at V came to 4 bases and at J to 0 bases, leaving 10 bases not matched to a gene. Germline V gene data show CDR1 as SGHNT and CDR2 as YYREEE (reference sequence).

This chain links TRBV19 with TRBJ1-2; D is unresolved. The CDR3 totals 12 residues. The V gene lost 5 bases and the J gene lost 4 bases, with 8 bases spanning the gap. Germline V gene sequence: CDR1 LNHDA, CDR2 SQIVND (reference sequence). The CDR3 loop reads CASSPHGYGYTF. The CDR3 bases are TGTGCCAGTAGTCCTCACGGCTATGGCTACACCTTC. The variable domain in full, with the rest retrieved from reference TRBV19 and TRBJ1-2, is DGGITQSPKYLFRKEGQNVTLSCEQNLNHDAMYWYRQDPGQGLRLIYYSQIVNDFQKGDIAEGYSVSREKKESFPLTVTSAQKNPTAFYLCASSPHGYGYTFGSGTRLTVV.